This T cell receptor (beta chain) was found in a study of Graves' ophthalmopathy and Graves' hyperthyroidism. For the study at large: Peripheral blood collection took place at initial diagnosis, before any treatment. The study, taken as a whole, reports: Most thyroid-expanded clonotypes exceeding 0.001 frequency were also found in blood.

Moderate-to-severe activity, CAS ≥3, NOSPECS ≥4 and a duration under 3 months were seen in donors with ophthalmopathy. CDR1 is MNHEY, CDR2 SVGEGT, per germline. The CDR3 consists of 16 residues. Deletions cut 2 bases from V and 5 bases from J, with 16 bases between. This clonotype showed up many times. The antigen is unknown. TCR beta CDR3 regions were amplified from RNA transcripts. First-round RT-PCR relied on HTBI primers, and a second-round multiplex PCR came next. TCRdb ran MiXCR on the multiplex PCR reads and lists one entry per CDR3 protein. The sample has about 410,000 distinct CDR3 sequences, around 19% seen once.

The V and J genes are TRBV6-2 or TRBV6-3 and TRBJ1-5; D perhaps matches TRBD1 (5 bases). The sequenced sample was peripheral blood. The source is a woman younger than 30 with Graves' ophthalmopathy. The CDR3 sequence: CASSYGEQESDQPQHF. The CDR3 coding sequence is TGTGCCAGCAGTTACGGGGAACAGGAAAGTGATCAGCCCCAGCATTTT.